These T cell receptor beta chains were read from a single sample in a study of blood T cell repertoires in COVID-19. Sequencing was performed with immunoSEQ multiplex PCR; in TCRdb, only in-frame clones are kept and a portion is missing. The repertoire consists of 150,000 to 200,000 clones, with roughly 73% occurring once and the leading ten covering 2.5% to 3%. The sequencing input was peripheral blood. Source of these receptors: a woman older than 75 with active or convalescent COVID-19. CDR3s include the opening cysteine and the closing phenylalanine or tryptophan. The D gene is left open where the match is weak. Clone size appears in some rows only: once, few, many, or a class for an expanded clone.

V: TRBV28; size: NA; J: TRBJ1-2; D: NA; CDR3: CASSGQWDYGYTF; DNA: TGTGCCAGCAGCGGACAGTGGGACTATGGCTACACCTTC
V: TRBV18; size: NA; J: TRBJ1-2; D: TRBD1; CDR3: CASSQTDRVYGYTF; DNA: TGTGCCAGCTCACAGACGGACAGGGTCTATGGCTACACCTTC
V: TRBV7-2; size: once; J: TRBJ1-2; D: TRBD1; CDR3: CASSLTLQGASLSGYTF; DNA: TGTGCCAGCAGCTTAACGTTGCAGGGGGCGTCGTTGAGTGGCTACACCTTC
V: TRBV28; size: NA; J: TRBJ1-2; D: NA; CDR3: CASSLQVRGGYGYTF; DNA: TGTGCCAGCAGTTTACAGGTCCGGGGAGGCTATGGCTACACCTTC
V: TRBV7-9; size: NA; J: TRBJ2-3; D: NA; CDR3: CASINRGFRTDTQYF; DNA: TGTGCCAGCATTAACCGGGGATTTCGCACAGATACGCAGTATTTT
V: TRBV5-1; size: NA; J: TRBJ2-1; D: TRBD2; CDR3: CASSDDTGGSYNEQFF; DNA: TGCGCCAGCAGCGACGATACGGGGGGATCCTACAATGAGCAGTTCTTC
V: TRBV6-1; size: NA; J: TRBJ2-2; D: NA; CDR3: CASSEQGRSTGELFF; DNA: TGTGCCAGCAGTGAACAGGGTAGGAGCACCGGGGAGCTGTTTTTT
V: TRBV30; size: NA; J: TRBJ2-6; D: NA; CDR3: CAWQQRGSGANVLTF; DNA: TGTGCCTGGCAGCAACGCGGCTCTGGGGCCAACGTCCTGACTTTC
V: TRBV20-1; size: few; J: TRBJ1-1; D: TRBD1; CDR3: CSARPGQEAFF; DNA: TGCAGTGCTAGACCGGGACAGGAAGCTTTCTTT
V: TRBV11-2; size: once; J: TRBJ2-1; D: TRBD2; CDR3: CASSWAGGNEQFF; DNA: TGTGCCAGCAGCTGGGCGGGGGGCAATGAGCAGTTCTTC
V: TRBV19; size: few; J: TRBJ2-4; D: NA; CDR3: CASSQPGAKNIQYF; DNA: TGTGCCAGTAGTCAGCCCGGGGCCAAAAACATTCAGTACTTC
V: TRBV6-5; size: NA; J: TRBJ2-4; D: NA; CDR3: CASDGDLIAKNIQYF; DNA: TGTGCCAGCGACGGAGACCTAATAGCCAAAAACATTCAGTACTTC
V: TRBV3-1/TRBV3-2; size: NA; J: TRBJ2-7; D: TRBD1; CDR3: CASSHGTGTYEQYF; DNA: TGTGCCAGCAGCCACGGGACAGGGACTTACGAGCAGTACTTC
V: TRBV7-8; size: few; J: TRBJ1-6; D: NA; CDR3: CASSFRSSSYNSPLHF; DNA: TGTGCCAGCAGCTTCCGGAGTAGCTCCTATAATTCACCCCTCCACTTT
V: TRBV23-1; size: NA; J: TRBJ2-7; D: TRBD2; CDR3: CASSLERLAGRDYEQYF; DNA: TGCGCCAGCAGTCTGGAGAGGCTAGCGGGGAGGGACTACGAGCAGTACTTC
V: TRBV28; size: NA; J: TRBJ1-6; D: TRBD1; CDR3: CASSLFLGRSGTGDFNYNSPLHF; DNA: TGTGCCAGCAGTTTATTTCTGGGTCGATCCGGGACAGGGGACTTCAACTATAATTCACCCCTCCACTTT
V: TRBV18; size: once; J: TRBJ1-1; D: NA; CDR3: CASSPFGETEAFF; DNA: TGTGCCAGCTCACCGTTCGGGGAGACTGAAGCTTTCTTT
V: TRBV6-2/TRBV6-3; size: NA; J: TRBJ2-5; D: NA; CDR3: CASSYSGAWETQYF; DNA: TGTGCCAGCAGTTACTCCGGAGCTTGGGAGACCCAGTACTTC
V: TRBV9; size: few; J: TRBJ1-6; D: TRBD1; CDR3: CASSSTGVNNSPLHF; DNA: TGTGCCAGCAGCTCCACAGGGGTGAATAATTCACCCCTCCACTTT
V: TRBV9; size: NA; J: TRBJ1-1; D: TRBD1; CDR3: CASSVGLAGGQGAEAFF; DNA: TGTGCCAGCAGCGTAGGTCTGGCGGGAGGTCAGGGGGCTGAAGCTTTCTTT
V: TRBV4-1; size: NA; J: TRBJ1-1; D: NA; CDR3: CASSQEIRGGTEAFF; DNA: TGCGCCAGCAGCCAAGAAATTCGGGGGGGCACTGAAGCTTTCTTT
V: TRBV11-2; size: NA; J: TRBJ1-1; D: NA; CDR3: CASSLARDTEAFF; DNA: TGTGCCAGCAGCTTAGCCCGCGACACTGAAGCTTTCTTT
V: TRBV28; size: once; J: TRBJ1-1; D: TRBD1; CDR3: CASIPPPGGSEAFF; DNA: TGTGCCAGCATCCCTCCCCCAGGGGGCAGTGAAGCTTTCTTT
V: TRBV3-1/TRBV3-2; size: few; J: TRBJ2-1; D: NA; CDR3: CASSQEGGAWEQFF; DNA: TGTGCCAGCAGCCAAGAAGGGGGGGCTTGGGAGCAGTTCTTC
V: TRBV3-1/TRBV3-2; size: NA; J: TRBJ2-7; D: NA; CDR3: CASSQGRYSYEQYF; DNA: TGTGCCAGCAGCCAAGGGAGGTACTCCTACGAGCAGTACTTC
V: TRBV3-1/TRBV3-2; size: NA; J: TRBJ2-3; D: NA; CDR3: CASSQYTDTQYF; DNA: TGTGCCAGCAGCCAGTACACAGATACGCAGTATTTT
V: TRBV6-1; size: few; J: TRBJ2-5; D: TRBD1; CDR3: CASSDTGVWETQYF; DNA: TGTGCCAGCAGTGATACAGGGGTGTGGGAGACCCAGTACTTC
V: TRBV11-2; size: NA; J: TRBJ2-5; D: TRBD2; CDR3: CASSLNQRGGGETQYF; DNA: TGTGCCAGCAGCTTAAACCAGCGGGGGGGCGGAGAGACCCAGTACTTC
V: TRBV10-3; size: NA; J: TRBJ1-2; D: NA; CDR3: CAISDQGRNLGYTF; DNA: TGTGCCATCAGTGATCAGGGTCGTAATTTGGGCTACACCTTC
V: TRBV19; size: NA; J: TRBJ1-5; D: NA; CDR3: CASSRTAPSNQPQHF; DNA: TGTGCCAGTAGTAGGACAGCTCCTAGCAATCAGCCCCAGCATTTT
V: TRBV27; size: NA; J: TRBJ1-3; D: NA; CDR3: CASSNRVTGGNTIYF; DNA: TGTGCCAGCAGCAACAGGGTCACCGGAGGAAACACCATATATTTT
V: TRBV4-1; size: many; J: TRBJ1-5; D: NA; CDR3: CASSQATGYSNQPQHF; DNA: TGCGCCAGCAGCCAAGCTACAGGGTATAGCAATCAGCCCCAGCATTTT
V: TRBV9; size: NA; J: TRBJ2-3; D: NA; CDR3: CASSGRTGLRNSDTQYF; DNA: TGTGCCAGCAGCGGGCGGACTGGCCTTCGGAATTCAGATACGCAGTATTTT
V: TRBV7-9; size: NA; J: TRBJ1-1; D: TRBD1; CDR3: CASSSVTGETEAFF; DNA: TGTGCCAGCAGCTCCGTCACAGGGGAAACTGAAGCTTTCTTT
V: TRBV28; size: NA; J: TRBJ2-7; D: TRBD2; CDR3: CASSLRLAGVEQYF; DNA: TGTGCCAGCAGTTTAAGACTAGCGGGGGTCGAGCAGTACTTC
V: TRBV15; size: NA; J: TRBJ1-1; D: NA; CDR3: CATSGRLNTEAFF; DNA: TGTGCCACCAGCGGCAGATTGAACACTGAAGCTTTCTTT
V: TRBV10-2; size: NA; J: TRBJ1-4; D: NA; CDR3: CASSDRARQGGEKLFF; DNA: TGCGCCAGCAGTGATAGGGCACGCCAGGGCGGTGAAAAACTGTTTTTT
V: TRBV5-1; size: NA; J: TRBJ2-3; D: NA; CDR3: CASISVGGTDTQYF; DNA: TGCGCCAGCATCTCCGTGGGAGGCACAGATACGCAGTATTTT
V: TRBV2; size: few; J: TRBJ1-1; D: NA; CDR3: CASTAVPNAEAFF; DNA: TGTGCCAGCACCGCGGTCCCGAACGCTGAAGCTTTCTTT
V: TRBV6-5; size: NA; J: TRBJ2-2; D: TRBD1; CDR3: CASSPQGALTGELFF; DNA: TGTGCCAGCAGTCCTCAGGGGGCGCTCACCGGGGAGCTGTTTTTT
V: TRBV2; size: NA; J: TRBJ2-1; D: TRBD1; CDR3: CASSFDRGSYNEQFF; DNA: TGTGCCAGCAGTTTTGACAGGGGGTCCTACAATGAGCAGTTCTTC
V: TRBV7-2; size: NA; J: TRBJ1-2; D: TRBD1; CDR3: CASSSGQWYGYTF; DNA: TGTGCCAGCAGCTCGGGACAGTGGTATGGCTACACCTTC
V: TRBV7-2; size: few; J: TRBJ2-3; D: NA; CDR3: CASSRGAGPTDTQYF; DNA: TGTGCCAGCAGCCGCGGGGCTGGCCCCACAGATACGCAGTATTTT
V: TRBV28; size: few; J: TRBJ1-2; D: NA; CDR3: CASSSADSNYGYTF; DNA: TGTGCCAGCAGTTCGGCGGACAGCAACTATGGCTACACCTTC
V: TRBV28; size: NA; J: TRBJ1-4; D: TRBD1; CDR3: CASTFGGQGAEKLFF; DNA: TGTGCCAGCACCTTCGGGGGACAGGGAGCGGAAAAACTGTTTTTT
V: TRBV5-1; size: NA; J: TRBJ1-4; D: NA; CDR3: CASSPQGSANEKLFF; DNA: TGCGCCAGCAGCCCCCAGGGGAGCGCCAATGAAAAACTGTTTTTT
V: TRBV2; size: NA; J: TRBJ2-7; D: NA; CDR3: CASIPTGSSEQYF; DNA: TGTGCCAGCATCCCTACAGGGTCTTCTGAGCAGTACTTC
V: TRBV6-5; size: few; J: TRBJ1-4; D: TRBD1; CDR3: CASSRDRAEKLFF; DNA: TGTGCCAGCAGCCGAGACAGGGCCGAAAAACTGTTTTTT
V: TRBV7-3; size: NA; J: TRBJ2-1; D: TRBD2; CDR3: CASSWRAGGSYNEQFF; DNA: TGTGCCAGCAGCTGGCGAGCGGGGGGTTCCTACAATGAGCAGTTCTTC
V: TRBV11-2; size: NA; J: TRBJ2-3; D: TRBD2; CDR3: CASSFVVGGSTDTQYF; DNA: TGTGCCAGCAGCTTCGTGGTGGGGGGGAGCACAGATACGCAGTATTTT
V: TRBV3-1/TRBV3-2; size: NA; J: TRBJ1-5; D: TRBD1; CDR3: CASSRGTGRPNQPQHF; DNA: TGTGCCAGCAGCCGCGGGACAGGGAGACCCAATCAGCCCCAGCATTTT
V: TRBV9; size: once; J: TRBJ2-7; D: TRBD1; CDR3: CASSAQGASYEQYF; DNA: TGTGCCAGCAGCGCCCAGGGGGCGTCCTACGAGCAGTACTTC